A selection of T cell receptor beta chains follows, all from one sample in a study of T cell responses to AZD1222 COVID-19 vaccine. Only in-frame clones appear in the TCRdb table, and some are missing; sequencing was by immunoSEQ multiplex PCR. The sample lists around 140,000 clones; approximately 89% were seen once. Here the sequenced sample was peripheral blood, taken 28 days after the second AZD1222 dose. These receptors were collected from an adult who received the AZD1222 COVID-19 vaccine. The CDR3 runs from the conserved cysteine through the conserved F or W. D genes are given only for firm matches. Not every row has a clone size; where given, it reads once, few, many or a size class.

TRBV13	.	14	.	TRBJ2-5	TGTGCCAGCAGCTTTACACCGTACCAAGAGACCCAGTACTTC	CASSFTPYQETQYF
TRBV29-1	TRBD2	17	.	TRBJ2-5	TGCAGCGCCAAAAGACTAGCGGGAGGGGTAGAGAAAGAGACCCAGTACTTC	CSAKRLAGGVEKETQYF
TRBV4-3	.	14	.	TRBJ1-2	TGCGCCAGCAGCCAGGATTCGACCGGGCGTGGCTACACCTTC	CASSQDSTGRGYTF
TRBV6-2/TRBV6-3	.	14	.	TRBJ1-2	TGTGCCAGCAGTTACCCCAGACAACACTATGGCTACACCTTC	CASSYPRQHYGYTF
TRBV7-8	TRBD2	15	.	TRBJ2-7	TGTGCCAGCAGCTTAGAGGGAGGGCCAAGTAACGAGCAGTACTTC	CASSLEGGPSNEQYF
TRBV6-1	TRBD1	15	.	TRBJ1-3	TGTGCCAGCAGTGAGCCGACAGGGCCTGGAAACACCATATATTTT	CASSEPTGPGNTIYF
TRBV27	.	15	.	TRBJ2-3	TGTGCCGCAGCAAGGGCGGAAGGCGGCACAGATACGCAGTATTTT	CAAARAEGGTDTQYF
TRBV18	.	14	.	TRBJ1-4	TGTGCCAGCTCACCAGGGGCAACTAATGAAAAACTGTTTTTT	CASSPGATNEKLFF
TRBV4-1	TRBD1	16	.	TRBJ2-3	TGCGCCAGCAGCCAAGATCAAGGACAGGGGGCAGATACGCAGTATTTT	CASSQDQGQGADTQYF
TRBV5-8	TRBD1	16	.	TRBJ2-7	TGTGCCAGCAGCTTGGTGTTCGGGACAGCCTCCTACGAGCAGTACTTC	CASSLVFGTASYEQYF
TRBV7-8	.	15	.	TRBJ1-1	TGTGCCAGCAGCCCTCAGACACCGGGGGACACTGAAGCTTTCTTT	CASSPQTPGDTEAFF
TRBV4-3	TRBD2	15	few	TRBJ2-1	TGCGCCAGCAGCCCCGGGACTAGGGGGGCCTATGAGCAGTTCTTC	CASSPGTRGAYEQFF
TRBV12-3/TRBV12-4	.	13	.	TRBJ1-5	TGTGCCAGCCGGGGCGACCGGGGCCAGCCCCAGCATTTT	CASRGDRGQPQHF
TRBV4-1	.	14	.	TRBJ2-5	TGCGCCAGCAGCCAAGAAAACTTTCGGGAGACCCAGTACTTC	CASSQENFRETQYF
TRBV15	TRBD1	14	.	TRBJ1-5	TGTGCCACCAGCAGGGGGACAGGGGATCAGCCCCAGCATTTT	CATSRGTGDQPQHF
TRBV25-1	.	17	.	TRBJ1-6	TGTGCCAGCAGTGAAACCCCAGGGAGCTCCTATAATTCACCCCTCCACTTT	CASSETPGSSYNSPLHF
TRBV18	TRBD2	20	.	TRBJ2-2	TGTGCCAGCTCACCAGTCGCGTTGACCGGACTAGCGGTTAACACCGGGGAGCTGTTTTTT	CASSPVALTGLAVNTGELFF
TRBV7-3	.	16	.	TRBJ1-4	TGTGCCAGCAGCTTCAGGTATGGGGGCACTAATGAAAAACTGTTTTTT	CASSFRYGGTNEKLFF
TRBV2	.	13	.	TRBJ1-1	TGTGCCAGCAGTGAAGGGGTGAACACTGAAGCTTTCTTT	CASSEGVNTEAFF
TRBV9	.	15	.	TRBJ1-2	TGTGCCAGCAGCCCGTCGACAGGTGGAATCTATGGCTACACCTTC	CASSPSTGGIYGYTF
TRBV11-2	.	12	few	TRBJ2-7	TGTGCCAGCAGGGGAGAAGGGAGCGAGCAGTACTTC	CASRGEGSEQYF
TRBV18	TRBD1	15	.	TRBJ2-7	TGTGCCAGCTCACCACCGGACAGGGGAGGTCGCGAGCAGTACTTC	CASSPPDRGGREQYF
TRBV19	TRBD1	14	.	TRBJ1-1	TGTGCCAGTAGAAGACAGGGAATGAACACTGAAGCTTTCTTT	CASRRQGMNTEAFF
TRBV9	TRBD1	17	.	TRBJ1-6	TGTGCCAGCAGCAGGGACAGGGGGCTGTCCTATAATTCACCCCTCCACTTT	CASSRDRGLSYNSPLHF
TRBV19	.	16	.	TRBJ2-7	TGTGCCTCCAGACCCGGACTCCTCGGAGGATCCTACGAGCAGTACTTC	CASRPGLLGGSYEQYF
TRBV19	.	14	.	TRBJ1-1	TGTGCCAGTATCCGGACAGATCGAAACACTGAAGCTTTCTTT	CASIRTDRNTEAFF
TRBV7-9	TRBD1	13	.	TRBJ2-1	TGTGCCAGCAGCTACCAGGGGGCAGATGAGCAGTTCTTC	CASSYQGADEQFF
TRBV9	TRBD1	16	.	TRBJ2-1	TGTGCCAGCAGCGTAGCCTCGGGACAGCTAATCAATGAGCAGTTCTTC	CASSVASGQLINEQFF
TRBV4-3	TRBD1	16	.	TRBJ1-2	TGCGCCAGCAGCCAAGGCCCCGGGACAGGGGTTGGTGGCTACACCTTC	CASSQGPGTGVGGYTF
TRBV4-3	.	13	.	TRBJ2-3	TGCGCCAGCAGCCAAGCGAACGGAGATACGCAGTATTTT	CASSQANGDTQYF
TRBV5-4	TRBD1	15	.	TRBJ1-2	TGTGCCAGCAGCTGGGGACAGGTTGCTAGGGATGGCTACACCTTC	CASSWGQVARDGYTF
TRBV2	.	16	few	TRBJ1-5	TGTGCCAGCAGTACCTGGGGAGGCTGGGGCAATCAGCCCCAGCATTTT	CASSTWGGWGNQPQHF
TRBV19	.	16	.	TRBJ2-3	TGTGCCAGTAGTATAGAAGGTAGCGTACACCCAGATACGCAGTATTTT	CASSIEGSVHPDTQYF
TRBV5-1	TRBD1	14	.	TRBJ2-7	TGCGCCAGCAGCCCGGGACAGAGCAGCGACGAGCAGTACTTC	CASSPGQSSDEQYF
TRBV19	.	14	.	TRBJ2-7	TGTGCCAGTAGTATGCAGGGGGGAGCCTACGAGCAGTACTTC	CASSMQGGAYEQYF
TRBV6-2/TRBV6-3	.	13	few	TRBJ1-5	TGTGCCAGCAGTTATCCAGGTCCTCGGACCCAGCATTTT	CASSYPGPRTQHF
TRBV29-1	.	15	.	TRBJ2-6	TGCAGCGTTGATCAGGAATTCTCTGGGGCCAACGTCCTGACTTTC	CSVDQEFSGANVLTF
TRBV18	TRBD2	15	.	TRBJ2-1	TGTGCCAGCTCACCCGGGACTAGCGGGAGAAATGAGCAGTTCTTC	CASSPGTSGRNEQFF
TRBV4-1	.	16	once	TRBJ1-3	TGCGCCAGCAGCCATTCCACCCTAAACCCCGGAAACACCATATATTTT	CASSHSTLNPGNTIYF
TRBV7-2	.	16	.	TRBJ1-6	TGTGCCAGCAGCCCTGGGGGTGGGGGAACCGATTCACCCCTCCACTTT	CASSPGGGGTDSPLHF
TRBV6-2/TRBV6-3	.	13	.	TRBJ1-1	TGTGCCAGCAGTTACTCGGGAGGGACTGAAGCTTTCTTT	CASSYSGGTEAFF
TRBV6-5	.	10	.	TRBJ2-1	TGTGCCAGCAGGGACCCGGAGCAGTTCTTC	CASRDPEQFF
TRBV19	.	15	.	TRBJ2-3	TGTGCCAGTAGTATAGGAGGGAGGCCCACAGATACGCAGTATTTT	CASSIGGRPTDTQYF
TRBV28	.	13	.	TRBJ1-2	TGTGCCAGCATACGATCGGGTAACTATGGCTACACCTTC	CASIRSGNYGYTF
TRBV29-1	.	16	.	TRBJ2-1	TGCAGCGTTGGTGGAAGGACCACCCCCTCCTACAATGAGCAGTTCTTC	CSVGGRTTPSYNEQFF
TRBV4-1	.	14	.	TRBJ2-7	TGCGCCAGCAGCCAACTTGAGGGTATTGAGGAGCAGTACTTC	CASSQLEGIEEQYF